The TCR beta chain under discussion was sequenced for a study of shared clonotypes between healthy human individuals (dated by TCRdb to between 2020 and 2021). Describing the broader study: Three men and two women, aged 18 to 49 years, made up the cohort. Leukapheresis yielded between about 0.94 and 8.9 billion PBMCs per donor. The study deeply sequenced blood TCR repertoires of about five healthy adults to estimate repertoire size and the extent of clonotype sharing between individuals. To increase sequencing depth and limit assay-specific biases, different laboratories used diverse techniques to prepare libraries and sequence TCR repertoires. Per donor, three plates each were used for CD4 naive and CD4 memory, two for CD8 naive, and one for CD8 memory. Results the study describes overall, beyond this receptor: Naive subsets generally had larger estimated clonotype richness than memory subsets. Because the study included a small number of donors, the genetic and exposure-history diversity represented was limited. Sampling was limited to blood, and TCR repertoires in tissue likely differ from TCR repertoires in blood. Across four donors, around 5% of naive CD4, approximately 4% of naive CD8, approximately 2.5% of memory CD4, and 0.3% to 0.45% of memory CD8 clonotypes were shared. Compared with non-shared clonotypes, the clonotypes found in all four sorted-subset donors had higher generation probabilities. Based on pairwise subsampling, the degree of clonotype sharing among donors was expected to be affected by sequencing depth. Even with the large sequencing depth, rarefaction of the sorted-subset datasets indicated that sequencing was incomplete.

Using the deep immunoSEQ assay, multiplex PCR amplified TCR CDR3 regions from genomic DNA. Extracted genomic DNA from each cell subset was distributed evenly across all wells of several immunoSEQ 96-well plates, and each plate was treated as a replicate. For sorted subsets, about 200 ng genomic DNA, equal to 30,000 or so T cell genomes, was loaded into each replicate PCR. The purified libraries were quantified using a Qubit 3.0 fluorometer, sized with a Bioanalyzer 2100, and then quantified again using the KAPA Library Quantification kit. Each immunoSEQ 96-well plate was sequenced on its own single-read 150-cycle Illumina NextSeq 550 flow cell. The authors processed their data as follows. The immunoSEQ output contained only junctional sequences without quality scores, so filtering could not match that applied to full-length reads. To assign V/J genes and CDR3, sequences were annotated against IMGT germline references using PyIR, a Python wrapper for IgBLAST v1.9. Any read was removed if the V/J assignment was weak (E-value above 1e-6), the CDR3 was missing, or the read contained stop codons, out-of-frame junctions, or ambiguous translated residues. V3J clonotypes were defined as sequences sharing an identical inferred V gene, J gene, and CDR3 amino acid sequence. Percentage overlap between repertoires was calculated by dividing the number of shared unique clonotypes by the size of the smaller repertoire. Repertoire richness was assessed with RTK rarefaction, the Chao1 estimator, and Recon v2.1 estimates of unobserved clonotypes. For all TCRbeta clonotypes obtained by the gDNA method from a handful of donors, generation probabilities were computed with OLGA. TCRdb took over this immuneACCESS table, retaining in-frame rearrangements with V and J assigned. Such tables are incomplete; in checked studies, under half of the missing clones stem from an unresolved V gene, and the remainder is unexplained. V and J calls and clone size follow that table, whereas D and trimming were derived from the DNA. The table for this sample lists under 1,900,000 clones; roughly 98.5% of them were counted only once. Of the sample, under 0.45% is held by the ten largest clones.

The donors were healthy, HIV-negative adults who had no recently reported acute infections or vaccinations. Only Caucasian adults living in Nashville, Tennessee, USA were represented among the donors. CD4+ T cells were enriched by magnetic negative selection, after which naive cells were positively selected on CD45RA and the negative fraction was taken as the memory subset. After blood collection by leukapheresis, PBMCs were isolated using Ficoll-Histopaque density gradient centrifugation and then cryopreserved in the vapor phase of liquid nitrogen. Analytical flow cytometry was used to check the purity and quantity of every magnetically sorted T cell population. Genomic DNA was isolated from every sorted fraction and measured by UV absorbance on a Nanodrop 2000c. The V end gives up 4 bases and the J end 2 bases, leaving 8 bases in the junction not matched to a gene. CDR1 and CDR2 (SGHRS, YFSETQ) derive from the germline V gene. Its CDR3 holds 15 amino acids, cysteine through phenylalanine. Just CDR3 DNA is preserved here, 45 bases in frame from base 1.

Comment on this clone: Its target antigen remains unknown. Base qualities were left out, and no much larger clone turns up one base away.

Sequenced input: naive CD4+ T cells sorted from blood. The sample's cell subset or site label is to be understood as: CD45RA+ positively selected. The chain was built from TRBV5-1 and TRBJ2-7; 8 of the junction bases match TRBD1. The sequence derives from a man aged 25-45 years in good health. CDR3 reads: CASSPGQVNPYEQYF. The sequenced DNA: TGCGCCAGCAGCCCGGGACAGGTGAACCCCTACGAGCAGTACTTC.